A selection of T cell receptor beta chains follows, all from one sample in a study of shared T cell receptors in the human thymus. Measured with immunoSEQ multiplex PCR; TCRdb has only the in-frame clones, and not every one. The data hold 650,000 to 950,000 clones, with over 75% observed a single time. This sample also belongs to another study, concerning human thymus T cells.

The sample consisted of thymocytes. These receptors were obtained from a girl younger than two with a congenital heart defect. The CDR3 runs from the conserved cysteine through the conserved F or W. The order of the fields is D gene, clone size, V gene, J gene, CDR3 protein, CDR3 DNA. D genes are given only for firm matches. The size field is filled for only some rows; it gives once, few, many or a size class.

d_call: -; clone_size: -; v_call: TRBV5-6; j_call: TRBJ2-1; cdr3_aa: CASSLGLASVRYNEQFF; cdr3_nt: TGTGCCAGCAGCTTGGGATTGGCTAGCGTACGATACAATGAGCAGTTCTTC
d_call: -; clone_size: -; v_call: TRBV18; j_call: TRBJ2-3; cdr3_aa: CASSPTTDTQYF; cdr3_nt: TGTGCCAGCTCACCAACTACTGATACGCAGTATTTT
d_call: -; clone_size: -; v_call: TRBV7-3; j_call: TRBJ2-7; cdr3_aa: CASSLGQGQNEQYF; cdr3_nt: TGTGCCAGCAGCTTAGGGCAGGGGCAGAACGAGCAGTACTTC
d_call: -; clone_size: -; v_call: TRBV5-1; j_call: TRBJ2-5; cdr3_aa: CASSLGAYGGTQYF; cdr3_nt: TGCGCCAGCAGCCTTGGCGCCTACGGGGGGACCCAGTACTTC
d_call: -; clone_size: -; v_call: TRBV4-1; j_call: TRBJ1-1; cdr3_aa: CASSQKGKPGGAEAFF; cdr3_nt: TGCGCCAGCAGCCAAAAGGGAAAACCCGGGGGGGCAGAAGCTTTCTTT
d_call: TRBD2; clone_size: -; v_call: TRBV27; j_call: TRBJ2-3; cdr3_aa: CASSLCNGLAGCTDTQYF; cdr3_nt: TGTGCCAGCAGTTTATGCAACGGACTAGCGGGGTGCACAGATACGCAGTATTTT
d_call: TRBD2; clone_size: -; v_call: TRBV5-8; j_call: TRBJ2-1; cdr3_aa: CASSFKLGTKAGGFYNEQFF; cdr3_nt: TGTGCCAGCAGCTTTAAACTTGGAACTAAAGCGGGGGGATTCTACAATGAGCAGTTCTTC
d_call: -; clone_size: -; v_call: TRBV5-6; j_call: TRBJ1-5; cdr3_aa: CASSNGQTNQPQHF; cdr3_nt: TGTGCCAGCAGCAACGGACAGACCAATCAGCCCCAGCATTTT
d_call: -; clone_size: -; v_call: TRBV10-3; j_call: TRBJ2-1; cdr3_aa: CAISDPPEALNEQFF; cdr3_nt: TGTGCCATCAGTGATCCCCCCGAGGCCCTCAATGAGCAGTTCTTC
d_call: TRBD1; clone_size: -; v_call: TRBV6-1; j_call: TRBJ2-5; cdr3_aa: CASAPGQGIRRTQYF; cdr3_nt: TGTGCCAGCGCCCCCGGACAGGGGATTCGGCGGACCCAGTACTTC
d_call: TRBD1; clone_size: -; v_call: TRBV5-4; j_call: TRBJ2-5; cdr3_aa: CASSLDRGAGSETQYF; cdr3_nt: TGTGCCAGCAGCTTGGACAGGGGCGCAGGGTCAGAGACCCAGTACTTC
d_call: -; clone_size: -; v_call: TRBV10-1; j_call: TRBJ1-2; cdr3_aa: CASSGWDTLYGYTF; cdr3_nt: TGCGCCAGCAGTGGGTGGGACACTTTATATGGCTACACCTTC
d_call: -; clone_size: -; v_call: TRBV4-1; j_call: TRBJ1-1; cdr3_aa: CASSPGAGPGNTEAFF; cdr3_nt: TGCGCCAGCAGCCCAGGGGCAGGGCCGGGGAACACTGAAGCTTTCTTT
d_call: -; clone_size: -; v_call: TRBV7-2; j_call: TRBJ1-2; cdr3_aa: CASSKAGNYGYTF; cdr3_nt: TGTGCCAGCAGCAAGGCGGGTAACTATGGCTACACCTTC
d_call: TRBD1; clone_size: -; v_call: TRBV14; j_call: TRBJ1-2; cdr3_aa: CASSQTPLHPDRGRPNYGYTF; cdr3_nt: TGTGCCAGCAGCCAAACACCCCTCCACCCCGACAGGGGGCGACCAAACTATGGCTACACCTTC
d_call: TRBD1; clone_size: few; v_call: TRBV30; j_call: TRBJ1-6; cdr3_aa: CAWSGVEDRRDSPLHF; cdr3_nt: TGTGCCTGGAGTGGGGTGGAGGACAGGAGGGATTCACCCCTCCACTTT
d_call: -; clone_size: -; v_call: TRBV28; j_call: TRBJ1-1; cdr3_aa: CASSLCDPGDRMNTEAFF; cdr3_nt: TGTGCCAGCAGTTTATGCGATCCCGGGGATCGGATGAACACTGAAGCTTTCTTT
d_call: TRBD2; clone_size: -; v_call: TRBV4-1; j_call: TRBJ2-7; cdr3_aa: CASSPPRTKLAGPSYEQYF; cdr3_nt: TGCGCCAGCAGCCCCCCTAGGACCAAACTAGCGGGGCCCAGCTACGAGCAGTACTTC
d_call: TRBD1; clone_size: -; v_call: TRBV6-1; j_call: TRBJ2-3; cdr3_aa: CASSGPGQGTDTQYF; cdr3_nt: TGTGCCAGCAGTGGACCGGGACAGGGCACAGATACGCAGTATTTT
d_call: -; clone_size: -; v_call: TRBV18; j_call: TRBJ2-6; cdr3_aa: CASSPVGGSSGANVLTF; cdr3_nt: TGTGCCAGCTCACCAGTCGGGGGAAGCTCTGGGGCCAACGTCCTGACTTTC
d_call: TRBD1; clone_size: -; v_call: TRBV18; j_call: TRBJ1-1; cdr3_aa: CASSPQYDRDTEAFF; cdr3_nt: TGTGCCAGCTCACCACAATATGACAGGGACACTGAAGCTTTCTTT
d_call: TRBD1; clone_size: -; v_call: TRBV4-3; j_call: TRBJ2-3; cdr3_aa: CASSQDLGTEATDTQYF; cdr3_nt: TGCGCCAGCAGCCAAGACTTGGGGACAGAAGCCACAGATACGCAGTATTTT
d_call: -; clone_size: -; v_call: TRBV9; j_call: TRBJ2-1; cdr3_aa: CASNSAAGAGNEQFF; cdr3_nt: TGTGCCAGCAATTCCGCTGCGGGGGCCGGAAATGAGCAGTTCTTC
d_call: -; clone_size: few; v_call: TRBV5-8; j_call: TRBJ2-1; cdr3_aa: CARGQNEQFF; cdr3_nt: TGTGCCAGAGGACAGAATGAGCAGTTCTTC
d_call: -; clone_size: few; v_call: TRBV5-6; j_call: TRBJ2-7; cdr3_aa: CASSVTQSPSYEQYF; cdr3_nt: TGTGCCAGCAGCGTCACCCAGTCCCCGTCCTACGAGCAGTACTTC
d_call: TRBD1; clone_size: -; v_call: TRBV28; j_call: TRBJ2-7; cdr3_aa: CASSSARDRVHEQYF; cdr3_nt: TGTGCCAGCAGTTCCGCCCGGGACAGGGTTCACGAGCAGTACTTC
d_call: -; clone_size: -; v_call: TRBV4-1; j_call: TRBJ1-5; cdr3_aa: CASSQVVVDTGFAQSNQPQHF; cdr3_nt: TGCGCCAGCAGCCAAGTAGTTGTGGACACAGGATTTGCGCAAAGCAATCAGCCCCAGCATTTT
d_call: -; clone_size: -; v_call: TRBV15; j_call: TRBJ2-5; cdr3_aa: CATSRARGKETQYF; cdr3_nt: TGTGCCACCAGCAGAGCTAGGGGGAAAGAGACCCAGTACTTC
d_call: -; clone_size: -; v_call: TRBV11-2; j_call: TRBJ2-5; cdr3_aa: CASTGDLGETQYF; cdr3_nt: TGTGCCAGTACAGGTGACCTGGGGGAGACCCAGTACTTC
d_call: -; clone_size: -; v_call: TRBV6-5; j_call: TRBJ1-5; cdr3_aa: CASSYFRGVKPQHF; cdr3_nt: TGTGCCAGCAGTTACTTTCGGGGGGTAAAGCCCCAGCATTTT
d_call: -; clone_size: once; v_call: TRBV30; j_call: TRBJ2-1; cdr3_aa: CAWSRRGRSSYNEQFF; cdr3_nt: TGTGCCTGGAGTCGGCGGGGGCGCAGCTCCTACAATGAGCAGTTCTTC
d_call: TRBD1; clone_size: -; v_call: TRBV5-4; j_call: TRBJ1-3; cdr3_aa: CASSLGGLSGNTIYF; cdr3_nt: TGTGCCAGCAGCTTAGGGGGCCTCTCTGGAAACACCATATATTTT
d_call: -; clone_size: -; v_call: TRBV5-6; j_call: TRBJ2-3; cdr3_aa: CASSLRRDLASTDTQYF; cdr3_nt: TGTGCCAGCAGCTTGCGGCGGGACCTCGCTAGCACAGATACGCAGTATTTT
d_call: -; clone_size: -; v_call: TRBV4-1; j_call: TRBJ1-2; cdr3_aa: CASSRKDSYGYTF; cdr3_nt: TGCGCCAGCAGCCGGAAGGACAGCTATGGCTACACCTTC
d_call: -; clone_size: -; v_call: TRBV28; j_call: TRBJ2-7; cdr3_aa: CASSFVQGVRGQSYEQYF; cdr3_nt: TGTGCCAGCAGTTTTGTTCAGGGTGTAAGGGGCCAGTCCTACGAGCAGTACTTC
d_call: TRBD1; clone_size: -; v_call: TRBV11-2; j_call: TRBJ2-3; cdr3_aa: CASTTGTGEWYGADTQYF; cdr3_nt: TGTGCCAGCACCACAGGGACAGGGGAATGGTATGGAGCAGATACGCAGTATTTT
d_call: -; clone_size: -; v_call: TRBV2; j_call: TRBJ1-6; cdr3_aa: CASIHPGAGYYNSPLHF; cdr3_nt: TGTGCCAGCATACATCCAGGGGCGGGTTACTATAATTCACCCCTCCACTTT
d_call: -; clone_size: -; v_call: TRBV6-6; j_call: TRBJ2-3; cdr3_aa: CASSSGTDTQYF; cdr3_nt: TGTGCCAGCAGTAGCGGCACAGATACGCAGTATTTT
d_call: TRBD1; clone_size: -; v_call: TRBV28; j_call: TRBJ2-3; cdr3_aa: CASSSRDSPSTDTQYF; cdr3_nt: TGTGCCAGCAGTTCCCGGGACAGCCCTAGCACAGATACGCAGTATTTT
d_call: TRBD1; clone_size: -; v_call: TRBV18; j_call: TRBJ1-1; cdr3_aa: CASSPPIGTGTDMNTEAFF; cdr3_nt: TGTGCCAGCTCACCACCGATCGGGACAGGGACGGATATGAACACTGAAGCTTTCTTT